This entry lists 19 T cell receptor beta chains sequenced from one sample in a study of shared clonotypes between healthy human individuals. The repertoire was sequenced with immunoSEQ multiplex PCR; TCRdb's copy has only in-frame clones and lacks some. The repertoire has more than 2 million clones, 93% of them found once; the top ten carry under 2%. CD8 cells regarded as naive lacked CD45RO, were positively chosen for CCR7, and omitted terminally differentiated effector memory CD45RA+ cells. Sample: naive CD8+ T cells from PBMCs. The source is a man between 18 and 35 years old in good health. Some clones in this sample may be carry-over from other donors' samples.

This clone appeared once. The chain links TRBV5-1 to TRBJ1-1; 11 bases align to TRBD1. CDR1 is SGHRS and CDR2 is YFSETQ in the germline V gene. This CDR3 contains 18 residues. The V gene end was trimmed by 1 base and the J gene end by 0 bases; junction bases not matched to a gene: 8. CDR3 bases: TGCGCCAGCAGCTTGCTCCCAGGGACAGGGGGGATGAACACTGAAGCTTTCTTT. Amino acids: CASSLLPGTGGMNTEAFF.

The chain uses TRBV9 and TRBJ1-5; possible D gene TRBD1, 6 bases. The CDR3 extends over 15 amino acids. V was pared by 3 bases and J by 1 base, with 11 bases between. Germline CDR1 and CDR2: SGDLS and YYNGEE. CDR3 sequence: CASSANTGSNQPQHF. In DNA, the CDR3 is TGTGCCAGCAGCGCCAATACAGGGAGCAATCAGCCCCAGCATTTT.

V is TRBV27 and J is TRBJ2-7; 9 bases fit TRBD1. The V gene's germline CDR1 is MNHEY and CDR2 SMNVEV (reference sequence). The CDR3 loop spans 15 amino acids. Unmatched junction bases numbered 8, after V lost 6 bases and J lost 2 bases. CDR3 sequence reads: CASRPAGTGTYEQYF. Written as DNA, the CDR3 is TGTGCCAGCAGGCCAGCCGGGACAGGGACCTACGAGCAGTACTTC.

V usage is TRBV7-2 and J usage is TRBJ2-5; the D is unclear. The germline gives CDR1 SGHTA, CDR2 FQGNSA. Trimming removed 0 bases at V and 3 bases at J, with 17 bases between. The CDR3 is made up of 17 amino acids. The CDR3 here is CASSLASFGVGKETQYF. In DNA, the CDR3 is TGTGCCAGCAGCTTAGCAAGTTTTGGGGTTGGGAAAGAGACCCAGTACTTC. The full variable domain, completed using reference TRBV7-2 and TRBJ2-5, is GAGVSQSPSNKVTEKGKDVELRCDPISGHTALYWYRQSLGQGLEFLIYFQGNSAPDKSGLPSDRFSAERTGGSVSTLTIQRTQQEDSAVYLCASSLASFGVGKETQYFGPGTRLLVL.

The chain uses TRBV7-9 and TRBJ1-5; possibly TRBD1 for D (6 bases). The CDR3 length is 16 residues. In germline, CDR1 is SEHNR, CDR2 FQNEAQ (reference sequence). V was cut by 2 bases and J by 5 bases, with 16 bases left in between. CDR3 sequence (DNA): TGTGCCAGCAGCTTAAAGGTGGCAGGGGACGATCAGCCCCAGCATTTT. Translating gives CASSLKVAGDDQPQHF.

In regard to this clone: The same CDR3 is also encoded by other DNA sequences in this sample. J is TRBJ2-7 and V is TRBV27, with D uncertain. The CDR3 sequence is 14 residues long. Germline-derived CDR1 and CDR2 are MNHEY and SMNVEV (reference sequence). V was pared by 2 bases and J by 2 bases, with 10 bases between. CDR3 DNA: TGTGCCAGCAGTTTACTAGGGCAGACCTACGAGCAGTACTTC. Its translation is CASSLLGQTYEQYF.

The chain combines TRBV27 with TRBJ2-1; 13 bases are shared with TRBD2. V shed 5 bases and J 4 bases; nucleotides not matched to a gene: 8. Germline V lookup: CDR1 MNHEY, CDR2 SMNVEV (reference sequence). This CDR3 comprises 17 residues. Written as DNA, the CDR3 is TGTGCCAGCAGTCGAAAGGGGACTAGCGGGACTTACAATGAGCAGTTCTTC. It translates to CASSRKGTSGTYNEQFF.

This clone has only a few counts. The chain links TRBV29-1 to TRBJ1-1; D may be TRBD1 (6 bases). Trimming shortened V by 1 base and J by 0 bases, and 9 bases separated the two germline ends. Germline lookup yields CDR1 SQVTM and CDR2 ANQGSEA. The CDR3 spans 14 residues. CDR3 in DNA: TGCAGCGTTGAAGTGGACAGCCTGAACACTGAAGCTTTCTTT. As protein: CSVEVDSLNTEAFF. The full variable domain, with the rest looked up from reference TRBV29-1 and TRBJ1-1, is SAVISQKPSRDICQRGTSLTIQCQVDSQVTMMFWYRQQPGQSLTLIATANQGSEATYESGFVIDKFPISRPNLTFSTLTVSNMSPEDSSIYLCSVEVDSLNTEAFFGQGTRLTVV.

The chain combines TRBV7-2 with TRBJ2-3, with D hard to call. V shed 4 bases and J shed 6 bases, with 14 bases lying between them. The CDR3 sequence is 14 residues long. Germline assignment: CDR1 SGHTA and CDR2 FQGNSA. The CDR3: CASSSRWGSDTQYF. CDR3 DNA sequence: TGTGCCAGCAGCTCAAGGTGGGGATCGGATACGCAGTATTTT.

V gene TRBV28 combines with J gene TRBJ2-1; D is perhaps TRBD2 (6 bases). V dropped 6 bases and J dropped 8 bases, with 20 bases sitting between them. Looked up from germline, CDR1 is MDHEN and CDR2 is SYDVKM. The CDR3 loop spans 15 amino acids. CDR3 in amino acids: CASSPGTQSLHEQFF. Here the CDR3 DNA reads TGTGCCAGCAGCCCCGGGACTCAATCCCTCCATGAGCAGTTCTTC.

CDR3 coding DNA: TGCGCCAGCAGTGGACCCGGGACAGGGTCCTCCTACGAGCAGTACTTC. As protein: CASSGPGTGSSYEQYF. V and J are TRBV10-2 and TRBJ2-7, with 9 bases matching TRBD1. The germline V gene has CDR1 WSHSY and CDR2 SAAADI. V gave up 4 bases and J gave up 0 bases; unmatched junction bases: 7. The CDR3 extends over 16 amino acids.

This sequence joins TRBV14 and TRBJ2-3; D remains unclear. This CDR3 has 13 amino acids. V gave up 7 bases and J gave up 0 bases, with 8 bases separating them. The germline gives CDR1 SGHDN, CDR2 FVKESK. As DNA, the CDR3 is TGTGCCAGCACCCCTCTGAGCACAGATACGCAGTATTTT. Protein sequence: CASTPLSTDTQYF. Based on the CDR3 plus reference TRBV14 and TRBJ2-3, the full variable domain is EAGVTQFPSHSVIEKGQTVTLRCDPISGHDNLYWYRRVMGKEIKFLLHFVKESKQDESGMPNNRFLAERTGGTYSTLKVQPAELEDSGVYFCASTPLSTDTQYFGPGTRLTVL.

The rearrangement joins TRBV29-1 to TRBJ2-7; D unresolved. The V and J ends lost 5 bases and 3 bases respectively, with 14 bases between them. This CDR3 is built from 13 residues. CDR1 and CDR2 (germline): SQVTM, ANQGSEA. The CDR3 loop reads CSVLSAGDYEQYF. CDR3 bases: TGCAGCGTTCTCTCGGCAGGCGACTACGAGCAGTACTTC.

The CDR3 reads CASSEFPGNEQFF. For the CDR3, the DNA is TGTGCCAGCAGTGAATTCCCTGGGAATGAGCAGTTCTTC. The chain has TRBV25-1 and TRBJ2-1; D remains unclear. CDR1 and CDR2 from the germline V gene are MGHDK and SYGVNS. This CDR3 comprises 13 residues. The ends were cut back, 1 base at V and 7 bases at J, with 8 bases in the middle.

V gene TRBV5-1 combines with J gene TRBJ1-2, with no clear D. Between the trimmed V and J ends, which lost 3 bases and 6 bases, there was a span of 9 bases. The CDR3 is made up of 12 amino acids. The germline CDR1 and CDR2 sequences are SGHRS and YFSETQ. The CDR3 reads CASSYRGDGYTF. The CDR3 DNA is TGCGCCAGCAGCTACCGGGGAGATGGCTACACCTTC.

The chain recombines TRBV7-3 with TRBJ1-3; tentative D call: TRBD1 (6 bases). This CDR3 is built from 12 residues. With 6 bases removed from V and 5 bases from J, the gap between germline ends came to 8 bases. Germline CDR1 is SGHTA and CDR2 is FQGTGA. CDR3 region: CASRQGRNTIYF. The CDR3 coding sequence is TGTGCCAGCAGACAGGGAAGAAACACCATATATTTT.

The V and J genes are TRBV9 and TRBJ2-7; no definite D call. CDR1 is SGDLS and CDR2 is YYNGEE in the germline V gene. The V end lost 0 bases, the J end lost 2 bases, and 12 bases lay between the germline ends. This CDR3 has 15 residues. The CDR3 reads CASSVGSGTTYEQYF. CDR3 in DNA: TGTGCCAGCAGCGTAGGGTCAGGAACCACCTACGAGCAGTACTTC.

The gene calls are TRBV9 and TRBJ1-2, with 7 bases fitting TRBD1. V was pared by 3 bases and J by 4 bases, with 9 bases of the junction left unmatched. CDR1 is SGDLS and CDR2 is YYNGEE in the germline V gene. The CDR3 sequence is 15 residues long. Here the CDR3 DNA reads TGTGCCAGCAGCGGTCGACAGGGTACAAGCTATGGCTACACCTTC. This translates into CASSGRQGTSYGYTF.

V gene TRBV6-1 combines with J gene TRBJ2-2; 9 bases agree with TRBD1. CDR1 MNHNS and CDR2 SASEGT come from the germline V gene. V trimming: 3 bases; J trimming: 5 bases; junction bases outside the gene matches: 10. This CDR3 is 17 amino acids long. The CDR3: CASSDPGQGVRTGELFF. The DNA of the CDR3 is TGTGCCAGCAGTGATCCGGGACAGGGTGTTCGAACCGGGGAGCTGTTTTTT.